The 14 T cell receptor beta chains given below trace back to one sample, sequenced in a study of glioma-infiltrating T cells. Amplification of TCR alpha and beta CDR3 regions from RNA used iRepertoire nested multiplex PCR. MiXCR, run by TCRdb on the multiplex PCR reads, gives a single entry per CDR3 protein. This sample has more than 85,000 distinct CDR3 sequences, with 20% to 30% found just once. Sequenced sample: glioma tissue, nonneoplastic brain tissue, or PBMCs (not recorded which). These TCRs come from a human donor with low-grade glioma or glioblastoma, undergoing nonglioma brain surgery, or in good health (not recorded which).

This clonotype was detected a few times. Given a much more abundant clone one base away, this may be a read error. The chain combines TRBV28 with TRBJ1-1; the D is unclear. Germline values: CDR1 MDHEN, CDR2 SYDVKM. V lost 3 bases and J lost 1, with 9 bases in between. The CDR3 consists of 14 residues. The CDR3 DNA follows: TGTGCCAGCAGTTTTCCAGAGTGGAACACTGAAGCTTTCTTT. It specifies CASSFPEWNTEAFF.

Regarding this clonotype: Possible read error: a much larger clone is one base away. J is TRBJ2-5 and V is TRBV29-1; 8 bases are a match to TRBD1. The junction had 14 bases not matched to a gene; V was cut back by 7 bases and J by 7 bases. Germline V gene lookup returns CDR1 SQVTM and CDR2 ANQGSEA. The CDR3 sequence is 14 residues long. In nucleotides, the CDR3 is TGCAGCGCGGTGGACAGGGCCGTGTTGGGGACCCAGTACTTC. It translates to CSAVDRAVLGTQYF.

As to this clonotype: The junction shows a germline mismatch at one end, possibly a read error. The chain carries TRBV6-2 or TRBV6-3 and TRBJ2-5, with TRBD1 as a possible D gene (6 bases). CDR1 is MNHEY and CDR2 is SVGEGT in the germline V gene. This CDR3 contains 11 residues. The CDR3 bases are TGCGCCAGCCGAGGGGGAGAGATCCAGTACTTC. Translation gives CASRGGEIQYF.

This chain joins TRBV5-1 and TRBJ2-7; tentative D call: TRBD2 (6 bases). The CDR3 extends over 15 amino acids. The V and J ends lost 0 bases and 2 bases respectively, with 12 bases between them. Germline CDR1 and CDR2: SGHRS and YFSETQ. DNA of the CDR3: TGCGCCAGCAGCTTGGTTATAGCGGAACCCTACGAGCAGTACTTC. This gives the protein CASSLVIAEPYEQYF.

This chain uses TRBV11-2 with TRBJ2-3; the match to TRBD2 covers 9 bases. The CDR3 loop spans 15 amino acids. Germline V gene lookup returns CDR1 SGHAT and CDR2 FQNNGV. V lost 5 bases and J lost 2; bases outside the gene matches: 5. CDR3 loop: CASSPRTSVTDTQYF. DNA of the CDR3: TGTGCCAGCAGCCCTAGGACTAGCGTCACAGATACGCAGTATTTT.

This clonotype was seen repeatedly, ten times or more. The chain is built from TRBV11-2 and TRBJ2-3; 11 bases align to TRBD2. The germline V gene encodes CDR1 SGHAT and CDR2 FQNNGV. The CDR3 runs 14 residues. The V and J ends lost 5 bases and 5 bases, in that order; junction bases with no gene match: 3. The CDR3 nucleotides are TGTGCCAGCAGCCAAGGGACTAGCGGAGATACGCAGTATTTT. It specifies CASSQGTSGDTQYF.

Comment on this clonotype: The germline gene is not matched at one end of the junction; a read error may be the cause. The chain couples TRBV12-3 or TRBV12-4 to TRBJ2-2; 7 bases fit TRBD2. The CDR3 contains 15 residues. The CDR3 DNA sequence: TGTGTCAGCAGTTTAGCGGGCGGGTACACCGGGGAGCTGTTTTTT. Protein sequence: CVSSLAGGYTGELFF.

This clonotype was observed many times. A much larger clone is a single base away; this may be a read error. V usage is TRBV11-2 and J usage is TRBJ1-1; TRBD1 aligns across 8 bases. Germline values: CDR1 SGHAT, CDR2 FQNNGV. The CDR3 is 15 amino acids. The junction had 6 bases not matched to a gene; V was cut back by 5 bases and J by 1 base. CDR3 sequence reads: CASSPATGENTEAFF. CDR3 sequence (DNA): TGTGCCAGCAGCCCCGCGACAGGGGAGAACACTGAAGCTTTCTTT.

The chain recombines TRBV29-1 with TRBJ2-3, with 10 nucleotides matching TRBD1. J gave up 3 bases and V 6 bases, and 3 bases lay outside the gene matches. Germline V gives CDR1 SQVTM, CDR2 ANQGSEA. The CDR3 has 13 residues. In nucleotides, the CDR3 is TGCAGCGTCTTGGGACAGGGGACAGATACGCAGTATTTT. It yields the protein CSVLGQGTDTQYF.

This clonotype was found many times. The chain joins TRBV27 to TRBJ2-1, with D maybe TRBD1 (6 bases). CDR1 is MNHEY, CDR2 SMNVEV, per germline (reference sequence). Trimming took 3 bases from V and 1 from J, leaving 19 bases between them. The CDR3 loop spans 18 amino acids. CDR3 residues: CASSFAGAYSGSYNEQFF. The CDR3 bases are TGTGCCAGCAGTTTTGCAGGGGCCTACAGTGGGTCCTACAATGAGCAGTTCTTC.

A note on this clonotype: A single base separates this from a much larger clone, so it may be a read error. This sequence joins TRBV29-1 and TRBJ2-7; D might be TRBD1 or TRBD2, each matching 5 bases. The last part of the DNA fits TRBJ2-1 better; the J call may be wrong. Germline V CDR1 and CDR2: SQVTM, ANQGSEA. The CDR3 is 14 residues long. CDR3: CRVEMGTTYNEQFF. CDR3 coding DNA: TGCAGGGTTGAGATGGGGACCACCTACAATGAGCAGTTCTTC.

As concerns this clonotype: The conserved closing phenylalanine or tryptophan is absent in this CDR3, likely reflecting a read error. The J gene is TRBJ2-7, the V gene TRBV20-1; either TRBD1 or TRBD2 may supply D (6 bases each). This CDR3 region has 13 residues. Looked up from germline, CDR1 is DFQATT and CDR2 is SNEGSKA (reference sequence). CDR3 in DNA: TGCAGTGCCCCTTTAGGGGGACTCTACAAGCAGTACCTC. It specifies CSAPLGGLYKQYL.

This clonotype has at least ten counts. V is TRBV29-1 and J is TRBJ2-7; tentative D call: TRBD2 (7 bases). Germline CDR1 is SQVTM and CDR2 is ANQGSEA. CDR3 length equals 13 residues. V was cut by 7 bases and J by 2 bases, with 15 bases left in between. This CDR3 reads CSAGGGATYEQYF. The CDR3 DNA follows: TGCAGCGCTGGTGGGGGGGCCACCTACGAGCAGTACTTC.

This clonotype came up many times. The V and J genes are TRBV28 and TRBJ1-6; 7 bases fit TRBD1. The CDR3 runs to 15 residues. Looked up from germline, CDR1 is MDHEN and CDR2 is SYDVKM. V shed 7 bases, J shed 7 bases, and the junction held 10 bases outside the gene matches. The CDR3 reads CASIPGQRPNSPLHF. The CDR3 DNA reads TGTGCCAGCATTCCGGGACAGAGGCCAAATTCACCCCTCCACTTT.